This TCR beta chain was identified during a study of T cells in Graves' hyperthyroidism and ophthalmopathy. The overall study: Blood from the periphery was taken at initial diagnosis, before any treatment. Findings and caveats of the study: Most thyroid clonotypes with frequency above 0.001 were detected in blood.

RNA transcripts gave rise to amplified TCR beta CDR3 regions. TCR CDR3 underwent first-round RT-PCR with the HTBI primer set. TCRdb ran MiXCR on the multiplex PCR reads and lists one entry per CDR3 protein. The sample holds approximately 560,000 distinct CDR3 sequences, 15% to 18% seen once. Notes on this clonotype: Its matching antigen is unknown.

Over 18 months, lack of ophthalmopathy progression marked Graves' hyperthyroidism as stable. Patients having uncontrolled infection, another autoimmune disease, pregnancy or lactation were not included. The CDR3 is 14 residues long. The V gene lost 4 bases and the J gene lost 0 bases, with 10 bases spanning the gap. Germline assignment: CDR1 LNHDA and CDR2 SQIVND (reference sequence). The specimen was blood. The source is a young woman with Graves' hyperthyroidism. The chain joins TRBV19 to TRBJ2-7; D gene unclear. CDR3 sequence: CASSNSRSSYEQYF. In nucleotides, the CDR3 is TGTGCCAGTAGTAATAGCAGAAGCTCCTACGAGCAGTACTTC. The variable domain in full, completed from reference TRBV19 and TRBJ2-7, reads DGGITQSPKYLFRKEGQNVTLSCEQNLNHDAMYWYRQDPGQGLRLIYYSQIVNDFQKGDIAEGYSVSREKKESFPLTVTSAQKNPTAFYLCASSNSRSSYEQYFGPGTRLTVT.